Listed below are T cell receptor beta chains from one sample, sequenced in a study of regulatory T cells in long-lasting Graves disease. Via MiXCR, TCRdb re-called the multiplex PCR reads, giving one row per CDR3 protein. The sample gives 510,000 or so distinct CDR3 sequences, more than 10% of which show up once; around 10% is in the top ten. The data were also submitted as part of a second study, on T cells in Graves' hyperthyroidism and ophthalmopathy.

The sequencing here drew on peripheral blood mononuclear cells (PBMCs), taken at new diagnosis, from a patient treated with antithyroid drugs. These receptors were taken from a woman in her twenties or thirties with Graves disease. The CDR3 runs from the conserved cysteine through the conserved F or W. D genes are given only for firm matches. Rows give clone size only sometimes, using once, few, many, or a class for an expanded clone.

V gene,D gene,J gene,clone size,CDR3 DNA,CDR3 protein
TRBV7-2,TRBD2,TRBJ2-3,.,TGTGCCAGCAGCTTAGGACCCGCTAGCGGGAGATACACAGATACGCAGTATTTT,CASSLGPASGRYTDTQYF
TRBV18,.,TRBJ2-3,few,TGTGCCAGCTCACCACAAACCAACACAGATACGCAGTATTTT,CASSPQTNTDTQYF
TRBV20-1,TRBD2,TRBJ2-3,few,TGCAGTGCTAGAGATTACCGACTAGCGGGACCCACAGATACGCAGTATTTT,CSARDYRLAGPTDTQYF
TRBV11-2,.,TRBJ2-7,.,TGTGCCAGCAGCCCCGCGATACAGGGACGCGAGCAGTACTTC,CASSPAIQGREQYF
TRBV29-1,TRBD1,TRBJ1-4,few,TGCAGCGTGCTCCGGGACAGTAATGAAAAACTGTTTTTT,CSVLRDSNEKLFF
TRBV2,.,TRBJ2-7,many,TGTGCCAGCGGATTAAGGCCCTACGAGCAGTACTTC,CASGLRPYEQYF
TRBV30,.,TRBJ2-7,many,TGTGCCTGGAGTGTAGGGTCTTGGCAGTACTTC,CAWSVGSWQYF
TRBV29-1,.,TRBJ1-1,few,TGCAGCGTTATAAGGGACGGTGGGACTGAAGCTTTCTTT,CSVIRDGGTEAFF
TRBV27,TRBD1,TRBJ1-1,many,TGTGCCAGCAGGAGGACAGGGACCACTGAAGCTTTCTTT,CASRRTGTTEAFF
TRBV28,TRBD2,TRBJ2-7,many,TGTGCCAGCAACGAGGGACTAGCGGGAGGGCCCCACGAGCAGTACTTC,CASNEGLAGGPHEQYF
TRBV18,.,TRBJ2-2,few,TGTGCCAGCTCACCACCGGACGGGAGTCGGACCGGGGAGCTGTTTTTT,CASSPPDGSRTGELFF
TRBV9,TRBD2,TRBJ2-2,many,TGTGCCAGCAGCGAGGGAGGGAGGGAGCTGTTTTTT,CASSEGGRELFF
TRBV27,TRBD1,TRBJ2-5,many,TGTGCCAGCAGTTCCTACTCCGGGACAGGTCAAGAGACCCAGTACTTC,CASSSYSGTGQETQYF
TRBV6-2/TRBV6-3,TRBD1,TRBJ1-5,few,TGTGCCAGCAGTCATACGCCGGGACAGGGGTGGCCCCAGCATTTT,CASSHTPGQGWPQHF
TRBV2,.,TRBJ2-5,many,TGTGCCAGCAGTCCGCCAGTGGGTGGGGAGACCCAGTACTTC,CASSPPVGGETQYF
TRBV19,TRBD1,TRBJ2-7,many,TGTGCCAGTAGTACGACACAGGGGTTCTACGAGCAGTACTTC,CASSTTQGFYEQYF
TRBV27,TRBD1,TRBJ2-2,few,TGTGCCAGCAGTTTCCTTCGGGACAGTCAACGGAGCGGGGAGCTGTTTTTT,CASSFLRDSQRSGELFF
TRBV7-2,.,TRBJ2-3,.,TGTGCCAGCAGCTTAGGGGTTGGAGATACGCAGTATTTT,CASSLGVGDTQYF
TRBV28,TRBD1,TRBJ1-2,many,TGTGCCAGCACCGTTAACAGGGGATTGGGCGGCTACACCTTC,CASTVNRGLGGYTF
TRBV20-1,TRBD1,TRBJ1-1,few,TGCAGTGCACAGGGGTGGGACACTGAAGCTTTCTTT,CSAQGWDTEAFF
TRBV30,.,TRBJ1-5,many,TGTGCCTGGAGTCCAGGTGGGCAGCCCCAGCATTTT,CAWSPGGQPQHF
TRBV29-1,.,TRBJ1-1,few,TGCAGCGCCCAGGGGAACACTGAAGCTTTCTTT,CSAQGNTEAFF
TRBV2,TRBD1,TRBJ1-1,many,TGTGCCAGCAACTACAGGGGGATGAACACTGAAGCTTTCTTT,CASNYRGMNTEAFF
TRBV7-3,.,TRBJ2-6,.,TGTGCCAGCAGCTTAGCCCCGGGGTCTGGGGCCAACGTCCTGACTTTC,CASSLAPGSGANVLTF
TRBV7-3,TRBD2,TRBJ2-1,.,TGTGCCAGCAGCTTGAGTAGCGGGAGTAGCGACAATGAGCAGTTCTTC,CASSLSSGSSDNEQFF
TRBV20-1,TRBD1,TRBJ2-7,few,TGCAGTGCCTCGCCTGGACAGGGGGAGATAAGAAGTCCCTACGAGCAGTACTTC,CSASPGQGEIRSPYEQYF
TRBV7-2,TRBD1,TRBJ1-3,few,TGTGCCAGCAGCCCCCTCAAGGCAGGGGGTGAAAACACCATATATTTT,CASSPLKAGGENTIYF
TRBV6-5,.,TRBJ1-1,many,TGTGCCAGCAGTTTAAATAACGTACGGTTGAACACTGAAGCTTTCTTT,CASSLNNVRLNTEAFF
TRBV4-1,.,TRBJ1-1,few,TGCGCCAGCAGTTTCAGGGTCGCCACTGAAGCTTTCTTT,CASSFRVATEAFF
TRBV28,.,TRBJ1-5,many,TGTGCCAGCAGTTTGAAGGGGAGAGGAATTCAGCCCCAGCATTTT,CASSLKGRGIQPQHF
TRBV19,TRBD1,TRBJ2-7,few,TGTGCCTCGACAGGGACAGGGACGACCCCCTACGAGCAGTACTTC,CASTGTGTTPYEQYF
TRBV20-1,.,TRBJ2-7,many,TGCAGTGCTAGTAGGGGGACCCCTTACTACGAGCAGTACTTC,CSASRGTPYYEQYF
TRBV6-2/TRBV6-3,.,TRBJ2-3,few,TGTGCCAGCAGTGAAGCGGGCACAGATACGCAGTATTTT,CASSEAGTDTQYF
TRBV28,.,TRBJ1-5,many,TGTGCCAGTGCCATCGCTGCCCCTGCCGGCAATCAGCCCCAGCATTTT,CASAIAAPAGNQPQHF
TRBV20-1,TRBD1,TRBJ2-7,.,TGCAGTGCTAGAGGGTGGTCGGACAGGACCTACGAGCAGTACTTC,CSARGWSDRTYEQYF
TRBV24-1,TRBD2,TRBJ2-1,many,TGTGCCACCAGTTTAGGGGGTAGCGGGATAGGAAATGAGCAGTTCTTC,CATSLGGSGIGNEQFF
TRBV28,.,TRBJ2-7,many,TGTGCCAGCAGGTTTTGGGGTAAAGCTTTGGACGAGCAGTACTTC,CASRFWGKALDEQYF
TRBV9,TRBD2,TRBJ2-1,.,TGTGCCAGCAGCCATAAGGTAGCGGGAGGGCCGAATGAGCAGTTCTTC,CASSHKVAGGPNEQFF
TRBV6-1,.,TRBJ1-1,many,TGTGCCAGCACGAAAAACCCGAAGGGACTGAACACTGAAGCTTTCTTT,CASTKNPKGLNTEAFF
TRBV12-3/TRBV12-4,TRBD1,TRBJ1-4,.,TGTGCCAGCAGCCAAACCGGGACAGGGTTTAATGAAAAACTGTTTTTT,CASSQTGTGFNEKLFF
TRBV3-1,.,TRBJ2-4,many,TGTGCCAGCAGCCAAGTACCTAAAAACATTCAGTACTTC,CASSQVPKNIQYF
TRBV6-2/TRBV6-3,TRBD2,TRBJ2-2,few,TGTGCCAGCAGCCCCCTTAGCGGGAGGTCTCACACCGGGGAGCTGTTTTTT,CASSPLSGRSHTGELFF
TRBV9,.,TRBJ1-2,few,TGTGCCAGCAGCGTATCCGGGGGCTATGGCTACACCTTC,CASSVSGGYGYTF
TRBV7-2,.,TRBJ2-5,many,TGTGCCAGCAGCTTAGCAGAGACCGGGTGGGAGACCCAGTACTTC,CASSLAETGWETQYF
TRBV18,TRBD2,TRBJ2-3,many,TGTGCCAGCTCACCACAGCGGGAGAGATCAGATACGCAGTATTTT,CASSPQRERSDTQYF
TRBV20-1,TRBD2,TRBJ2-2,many,TGCAGTGCCCGGAAATCTAGCGGCAACACCGGGGAGCTGTTTTTT,CSARKSSGNTGELFF
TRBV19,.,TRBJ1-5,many,TGTGCCAGTAGTATGGTTCTGTTCCAGCCCCAGCATTTT,CASSMVLFQPQHF
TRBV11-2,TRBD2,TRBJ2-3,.,TGCGCCAGCAGCCGCCGACTAGCGGGAGGGACAGATACGCAGTATTTT,CASSRRLAGGTDTQYF
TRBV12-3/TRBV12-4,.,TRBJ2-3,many,TGTGCCAGCAGTTCCTTTACAGGGAGTACAGATACGCAGTATTTT,CASSSFTGSTDTQYF